The next 32 T cell receptor beta chains were all read from a single sample in a study of shared clonotypes between healthy human individuals. CD45RO-negative CD8 cells positively selected for CCR7 made up the naive population, which excluded terminally differentiated effector memory CD45RA+ cells. TCRdb keeps only in-frame clones here, not all; method: immunoSEQ multiplex PCR. The table has around 610,000 clones, about 95% seen once. Material: naive CD8+ T cells sorted from blood. The receptor set was obtained from a woman aged 25 to 39 in good health.

V and J are TRBV28 and TRBJ2-1, with 9 positions matching TRBD2. The CDR3 covers 17 residues. Germline V gene data show CDR1 as MDHEN and CDR2 as SYDVKM. Trimming took 2 bases from V and 3 from J; bases not matched to a gene: 8. The CDR3 loop is CASSLREAGGLYNEQFF. The CDR3 nucleotides read TGTGCCAGCAGTTTAAGGGAAGCGGGAGGACTCTACAATGAGCAGTTCTTC.

Worth noting for this clone: Different DNA sequences within this sample yield the same CDR3. This chain uses TRBV19 with TRBJ2-7; D is possibly TRBD1 (5 bases). V was pared by 5 bases and J by 0 bases, with 8 bases between. Germline CDR1 and CDR2: LNHDA and SQIVND (reference sequence). The CDR3 has 13 residues. The CDR3 reads CASSVGLSYEQYF. The CDR3 DNA reads TGTGCCAGTAGTGTGGGGCTCTCCTACGAGCAGTACTTC. Using reference TRBV19 and TRBJ2-7 for the parts outside the CDR3, the full variable domain is DGGITQSPKYLFRKEGQNVTLSCEQNLNHDAMYWYRQDPGQGLRLIYYSQIVNDFQKGDIAEGYSVSREKKESFPLTVTSAQKNPTAFYLCASSVGLSYEQYFGPGTRLTVT.

The chain links TRBV25-1 to TRBJ2-5, with TRBD2 identical over 8 bases. The germline V gene encodes CDR1 MGHDK and CDR2 SYGVNS. Losses at the gene ends were 4 bases for V and 5 bases for J; bases not matched to a gene: 9. The CDR3 sequence is 15 residues long. The CDR3 bases are TGTGCCAGCAGTGGTTTGCGGGAGGATGGTGAGACCCAGTACTTC. This sequence encodes CASSGLREDGETQYF.

The chain carries TRBV5-5 and TRBJ2-7; D ambiguous. The V and J ends lost 0 bases and 2 bases respectively, with 12 bases between them. The CDR3 runs 15 residues. The germline V gene encodes CDR1 SGHKS and CDR2 YYEKEE (reference sequence). This CDR3 reads CASSLASASTYEQYF. The CDR3 coding sequence is TGTGCCAGCAGCTTGGCCTCAGCCAGTACCTACGAGCAGTACTTC.

The CDR3 DNA follows: TGTGCCAGCAGCGTAGATGGAGGGGGGGAGACCCAGTACTTC. Protein sequence: CASSVDGGGETQYF. The chain has TRBV9 and TRBJ2-5; tentatively, D is TRBD1 or TRBD2 (6 bases each). This CDR3 is built from 14 residues. The germline CDR1 and CDR2 sequences are SGDLS and YYNGEE. V gave up 0 bases and J gave up 5 bases, with 11 bases separating them. Using reference TRBV9 and TRBJ2-5 for the parts outside the CDR3, the full variable domain is DSGVTQTPKHLITATGQRVTLRCSPRSGDLSVYWYQQSLDQGLQFLIQYYNGEERAKGNILERFSAQQFPDLHSELNLSSLELGDSALYFCASSVDGGGETQYFGPGTRLLVL.

The chain joins TRBV6-1 to TRBJ2-7; the D gene is possibly TRBD1 (5 bases). Looked up from germline, CDR1 is MNHNS and CDR2 is SASEGT. The germline V and J ends were trimmed by 2 bases and 0 bases, with 8 bases remaining between them. The CDR3 is 14 residues long. The CDR3 sequence is CASSERQPSYEQYF. In nucleotides, the CDR3 is TGTGCCAGCAGTGAAAGACAGCCCTCCTACGAGCAGTACTTC.

This chain links TRBV28 with TRBJ2-7; a weak D match, TRBD2 (6 bases). V was cut by 7 bases and J by 6 bases, with 13 bases left in between. Germline V gene lookup returns CDR1 MDHEN and CDR2 SYDVKM. CDR3 length equals 12 residues. The CDR3 sequence is CASTLDGGEQYF. In nucleotides, the CDR3 is TGTGCCAGCACCCTTGACGGGGGCGAGCAGTACTTC.

The rearrangement joins TRBV27 to TRBJ1-5, with 9 bases matching TRBD1. CDR3 length: 14 residues. Looked up from germline, CDR1 is MNHEY and CDR2 is SMNVEV (reference sequence). The ends lost 5 bases at V and 9 bases at J; junction bases unmatched: 8. The CDR3 sequence is CASSILQGAMPQHF. CDR3 DNA: TGTGCCAGCAGTATCCTACAGGGGGCGATGCCCCAGCATTTT.

This rearrangement joins TRBV28 to TRBJ2-2; possibly TRBD2 for D (5 bases). V gave up 3 bases and J gave up 7 bases, with 12 bases separating them. Per germline, CDR1 MDHEN and CDR2 SYDVKM. The CDR3 is 14 residues long. CDR3 region: CASSFVGEDGELFF. The CDR3 region has the DNA TGTGCCAGCAGTTTTGTGGGAGAGGACGGGGAGCTGTTTTTT.

This chain joins TRBV9 and TRBJ2-3; 9 bases map to TRBD2. The CDR3 contains 17 residues. With 0 bases clipped from V and 4 bases from J, the junction kept 9 bases outside the gene matches. CDR1 is SGDLS, CDR2 YYNGEE, per germline. The CDR3 spells CASSVDPLAGEADTQYF. CDR3 DNA: TGTGCCAGCAGCGTAGACCCCTTAGCGGGAGAGGCAGATACGCAGTATTTT. Complete variable domain (other parts from reference TRBV9 and TRBJ2-3): DSGVTQTPKHLITATGQRVTLRCSPRSGDLSVYWYQQSLDQGLQFLIQYYNGEERAKGNILERFSAQQFPDLHSELNLSSLELGDSALYFCASSVDPLAGEADTQYFGPGTRLTVL.

The chain recombines TRBV28 with TRBJ1-1; D gene ambiguous. Germline V gene sequence: CDR1 MDHEN, CDR2 SYDVKM. V was pared by 8 bases and J by 1 base, with 8 bases between. The CDR3 consists of 12 residues. The CDR3 reads CASSYSNTEAFF. CDR3 DNA: TGTGCCAGCTCTTACTCGAACACTGAAGCTTTCTTT.

This clone appeared a single time. Other DNA variants within this sample encode the same CDR3. The V and J genes are TRBV2 and TRBJ2-7, with no clear D. In germline, CDR1 is SNHLY, CDR2 FYNNEI. The CDR3 runs to 10 residues. V was shortened by 6 bases and J by 4 bases, with 4 bases between the two germline ends. CDR3 DNA: TGTGCCAGCAGCGATTACGAGCAGTACTTC. Translation: CASSDYEQYF.

This sequence joins TRBV14 and TRBJ2-7, with 8 nucleotides matching TRBD1. V lost 0 bases and J lost 2; bases outside the gene matches: 9. This CDR3 is built from 17 residues. Germline lookup yields CDR1 SGHDN and CDR2 FVKESK. The CDR3 loop reads CASSQEGVTGDPYEQYF. The CDR3 DNA reads as TGTGCCAGCAGCCAAGAAGGCGTGACAGGGGACCCCTACGAGCAGTACTTC.

The chain combines TRBV9 with TRBJ2-3; TRBD2 might be the D (6 bases). Germline values: CDR1 SGDLS, CDR2 YYNGEE. The CDR3 length is 14 residues. Trimming stripped 6 bases from V and 1 base from J, with 12 bases between. CDR3 DNA: TGTGCCAGCAATATTGGCGGGGGCACAGATACGCAGTATTTT. Its protein product is CASNIGGGTDTQYF.

V and J are TRBV28 and TRBJ2-1; D may be TRBD2 (5 bases). Trimming left V 2 bases short and J 0 bases short, with 11 bases between. The CDR3 has 16 residues. Germline loops: CDR1 MDHEN, CDR2 SYDVKM. CDR3 sequence: CASSLGRTSSYNEQFF. The CDR3 bases are TGTGCCAGCAGTTTAGGGCGTACTAGCTCCTACAATGAGCAGTTCTTC.

This chain connects TRBV28 to TRBJ2-5; D call uncertain. V was cut by 7 bases and J by 0 bases, with 15 bases left in between. CDR1 is MDHEN and CDR2 is SYDVKM in the germline V gene. The length of the CDR3 is 15 residues. CDR3 region: CASIPRVGNQETQYF. In DNA, the CDR3 is TGTGCCAGCATCCCCCGGGTTGGGAACCAAGAGACCCAGTACTTC.

In this sample, this clone turned up a few times. Other DNA sequences in this sample translate to the same CDR3. CDR3 bases: TGTGCCAGCAGCTTAGGGAACACCATATATTTT. Translation: CASSLGNTIYF. The rearrangement joins TRBV7-9 to TRBJ1-3; D ambiguous. Trimming took off 1 base at V and 7 bases at J, with 2 bases between the two ends. Looked up from germline, CDR1 is SEHNR and CDR2 is FQNEAQ (reference sequence). The CDR3 runs to 11 residues.

In its sample, this clone was seen a few times. The chain has TRBV27 and TRBJ2-2; possibly TRBD2 for D (6 bases). With 9 bases removed from V and 4 bases from J, the gap between germline ends came to 15 bases. The CDR3 sequence is 14 residues long. The V gene's germline CDR1 is MNHEY and CDR2 SMNVEV (reference sequence). The CDR3 loop is CASETSPGTGELFF. As DNA, the CDR3 is TGTGCCAGTGAGACTAGTCCGGGCACCGGGGAGCTGTTTTTT.

The chain couples TRBV7-9 to TRBJ2-1; possibly TRBD2 for D (7 bases). The V and J ends lost 5 bases and 7 bases respectively, with 18 bases between them. The CDR3 is 15 residues long. The germline V gene encodes CDR1 SEHNR and CDR2 FQNEAQ (reference sequence). The CDR3 coding sequence is TGTGCCAGCAGCCTCAACTGGCGGGGGCTAAATGAGCAGTTCTTC. It encodes CASSLNWRGLNEQFF.

The chain employs TRBV5-5 and TRBJ2-3, with a possible D match to TRBD2 (6 bases). CDR3 length: 14 residues. CDR1 is SGHKS, CDR2 YYEKEE, per germline (reference sequence). Trimming took 4 bases from V and 3 from J, leaving 12 bases between them. In DNA form, the CDR3 reads TGTGCCAGCAGCAACGGAGGGCGGACAGATACGCAGTATTTT. Its translation is CASSNGGRTDTQYF. The whole variable domain, remainder taken from reference TRBV5-5 and TRBJ2-3, is DAGVTQSPTHLIKTRGQQVTLRCSPISGHKSVSWYQQVLGQGPQFIFQYYEKEERGRGNFPDRFSARQFPNYSSELNVNALLLGDSALYLCASSNGGRTDTQYFGPGTRLTVL.

The genes are TRBV30 and TRBJ1-1, with TRBD1 as a possible D gene (5 bases). The CDR3 covers 13 residues. V lost 0 bases to trimming and J lost 5 bases, with 10 bases between them. From germline, CDR1 is GTSNPN and CDR2 SVGIG (reference sequence). CDR3 in amino acids: CAWSVGGRTEAFF. In nucleotides, the CDR3 is TGTGCCTGGAGTGTTGGGGGGAGAACTGAAGCTTTCTTT.

J is TRBJ1-5 and V is TRBV6-1, with D tentatively TRBD1 (5 bases). Germline CDR1 and CDR2: MNHNS and SASEGT. There are 15 residues in the CDR3. V lost 0 bases, J lost 6 bases, and 12 bases lay in between. The chain's CDR3 is CASSEAWGIGQPQHF. As DNA, the CDR3 is TGTGCCAGCAGTGAAGCGTGGGGCATTGGTCAGCCCCAGCATTTT.

V and J are TRBV5-4 and TRBJ2-1; no firm D call. This CDR3 has 14 residues. Trimming left V 0 bases short and J 6 bases short, with 10 bases between. Germline values: CDR1 SGHNT, CDR2 YYREEE (reference sequence). CDR3 nucleotides: TGTGCCAGCAGCTTGGTGGAGATTCGCAATGAGCAGTTCTTC. Translating it yields CASSLVEIRNEQFF. The variable domain in full, with the rest retrieved from reference TRBV5-4 and TRBJ2-1, is ETGVTQSPTHLIKTRGQQVTLRCSSQSGHNTVSWYQQALGQGPQFIFQYYREEENGRGNFPPRFSGLQFPNYSSELNVNALELDDSALYLCASSLVEIRNEQFFGPGTRLTVL.

The chain combines TRBV2 with TRBJ1-1; D is unresolved. Germline CDR1 reads SNHLY; CDR2 reads FYNNEI. V was trimmed by 0 bases and J by 8 bases, leaving 13 bases between them. The CDR3 has 14 residues. CDR3 in amino acids: CASSEALLAVEAFF. As DNA, the CDR3 is TGTGCCAGCAGTGAAGCGCTGTTGGCAGTCGAAGCTTTCTTT.

The chain links TRBV19 to TRBJ2-3; D is tentatively TRBD1 or TRBD2 (6 bases each). The CDR3 covers 17 residues. Trimming left V 5 bases short and J 5 bases short, with 23 bases between. CDR1 and CDR2 from the germline V gene are LNHDA and SQIVND (reference sequence). CDR3 amino acids: CASSPLQPSRGGDTQYF. The CDR3, as DNA: TGTGCCAGTAGTCCCCTGCAACCCAGCAGGGGAGGAGATACGCAGTATTTT.

V usage is TRBV29-1 and J usage is TRBJ1-1; the match to TRBD1 covers 8 bases. This CDR3 is built from 12 residues. The V gene's germline CDR1 is SQVTM and CDR2 ANQGSEA. J lost 7 bases, V lost 7 bases, and 8 bases had no gene match. The CDR3 is CSDRTGSREAFF. In DNA, the CDR3 is TGCAGCGACCGGACAGGGTCCCGTGAAGCTTTCTTT.

This chain connects TRBV11-1 to TRBJ2-1, with 9 bases identical to TRBD2. With V trimmed by 5 bases and J by 4 bases, 3 bases remained unmatched. CDR1 and CDR2 from the germline V gene are SGHAT and FQDESV (reference sequence). The CDR3 is made up of 14 amino acids. CDR3 amino acids: CASSGLAKYNEQFF. The CDR3 nucleotides read TGTGCCAGCAGCGGACTAGCGAAGTACAATGAGCAGTTCTTC.

The genes are TRBV13 and TRBJ2-1; 9 nucleotides line up with TRBD2. Germline V gene sequence: CDR1 PRHDT, CDR2 FYEKMQ (reference sequence). The CDR3 contains 14 residues. The ends lost 0 bases at V and 6 bases at J; junction bases unmatched: 0. CDR3 DNA sequence: TGTGCCAGCAGCTTAGGGACTAGCGGCAATGAGCAGTTCTTC. It translates to CASSLGTSGNEQFF.

The chain is built from TRBV28 and TRBJ1-2, with D perhaps matching TRBD1 (6 bases). CDR1 MDHEN and CDR2 SYDVKM come from the germline V gene. V shed 5 bases and J shed 2 bases, with 15 bases lying between them. CDR3 length: 15 residues. CDR3 sequence reads: CASSHNRDGNYGYTF. CDR3 nucleotide sequence: TGTGCCAGCAGTCACAACAGGGACGGGAACTATGGCTACACCTTC.

The chain employs TRBV28 and TRBJ1-2, with D possibly matching TRBD1 (6 bases). The CDR3 covers 13 residues. In germline, CDR1 is MDHEN, CDR2 SYDVKM. V dropped 2 bases and J dropped 7 bases, with 11 bases sitting between them. The CDR3 region is CASSLRGHSGYTF. The CDR3 nucleotides read TGTGCCAGCAGTTTAAGGGGACACAGTGGCTACACCTTC.

The V call is TRBV7-6, the J call TRBJ2-2, with D perhaps matching TRBD1 (5 bases). The CDR3 sequence is 16 residues long. The germline gives CDR1 SGHVS, CDR2 FNYEAQ. Trimming took 5 bases from V and 7 from J, leaving 20 bases between them. The CDR3 loop is CASSNAKGVAVGELFF. The CDR3, as DNA: TGTGCCAGCAGCAATGCAAAAGGGGTAGCCGTCGGGGAGCTGTTTTTT. The full variable domain, its missing parts supplied by reference TRBV7-6 and TRBJ2-2, is GAGVSQSPRYKVTKRGQDVALRCDPISGHVSLYWYRQALGQGPEFLTYFNYEAQQDKSGLPNDRFSAERPEGSISTLTIQRTEQRDSAMYRCASSNAKGVAVGELFFGEGSRLTVL.

The rearrangement joins TRBV4-1 to TRBJ1-1; TRBD1 matches 7 bases. The CDR3 sequence is 16 residues long. V was clipped by 3 bases and J by 2 bases; unmatched bases: 9. Germline V CDR1 and CDR2: MGHRA, YSYEKL. This CDR3 reads CASSQTLQGRNTEAFF. The CDR3 DNA reads TGCGCCAGCAGCCAGACCCTACAGGGGCGAAACACTGAAGCTTTCTTT.